This TCR beta chain was captured in a study of T cell repertoires in cytomegalovirus infection. Germline assignment: CDR1 MDHEN and CDR2 SYDVKM. The CDR3 loop spans 15 amino acids. The V segment lost 4 bases and the J segment 3 bases; nucleotides outside the gene matches: 3. TCRdb used MiXCR to reprocess the reads, holding one entry per CDR3 protein. The repertoire holds around 630,000 distinct CDR3 sequences, with 20% to 25% as singletons. This receptor was identified in a human donor in good health (CMV status not recorded). Some clones in this sample may be carry-over from other donors' samples. This chain joins TRBV28 and TRBJ1-2; 12 bases match TRBD1. The specimen sequenced was CD8+ T cells from PBMCs. The CDR3 coding sequence is TGTGCCAGCAGTTGGGACAGGGGGCTTGACTATGGCTACACCTTC. It codes for CASSWDRGLDYGYTF.